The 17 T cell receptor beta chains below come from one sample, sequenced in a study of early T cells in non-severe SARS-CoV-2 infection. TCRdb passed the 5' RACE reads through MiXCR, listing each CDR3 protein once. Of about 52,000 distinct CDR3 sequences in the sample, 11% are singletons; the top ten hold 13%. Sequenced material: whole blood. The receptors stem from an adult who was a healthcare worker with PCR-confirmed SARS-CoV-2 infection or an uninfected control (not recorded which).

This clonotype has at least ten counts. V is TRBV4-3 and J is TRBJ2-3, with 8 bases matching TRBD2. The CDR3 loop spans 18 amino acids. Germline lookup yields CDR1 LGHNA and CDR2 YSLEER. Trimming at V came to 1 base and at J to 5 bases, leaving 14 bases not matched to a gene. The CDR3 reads CASSQGSFAGGRGDTQYF. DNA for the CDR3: TGCGCCAGCAGCCAAGGGTCTTTTGCGGGAGGTCGGGGAGATACGCAGTATTTT.

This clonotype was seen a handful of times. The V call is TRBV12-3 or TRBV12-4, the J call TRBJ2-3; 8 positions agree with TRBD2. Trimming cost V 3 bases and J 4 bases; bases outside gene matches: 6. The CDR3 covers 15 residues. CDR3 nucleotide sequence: TGTGCCAGCAGTTTTGAGGCGGGAGGCGCAGATACGCAGTATTTT. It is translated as CASSFEAGGADTQYF.

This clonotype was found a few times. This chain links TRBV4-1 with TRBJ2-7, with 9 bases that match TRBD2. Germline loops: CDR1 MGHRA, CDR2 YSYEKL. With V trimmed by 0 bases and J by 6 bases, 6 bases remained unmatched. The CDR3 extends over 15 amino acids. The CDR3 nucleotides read TGCGCCAGCAGCCAAGATTGGCTAGCGGGACGCGAGCAGTACTTC. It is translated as CASSQDWLAGREQYF.

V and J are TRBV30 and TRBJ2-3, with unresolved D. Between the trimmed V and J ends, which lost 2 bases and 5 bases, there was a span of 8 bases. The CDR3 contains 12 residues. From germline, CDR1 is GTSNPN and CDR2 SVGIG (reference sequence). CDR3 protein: CAWSPLVDTQYF. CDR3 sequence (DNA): TGTGCCTGGAGTCCCCTAGTAGATACGCAGTATTTT. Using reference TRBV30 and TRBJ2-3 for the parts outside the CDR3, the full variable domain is SQTIHQWPATLVQPVGSPLSLECTVEGTSNPNLYWYRQAAGRGLQLLFYSVGIGQISSEVPQNLSASRPQDRQFILSSKKLLLSDSGFYLCAWSPLVDTQYFGPGTRLTVL.

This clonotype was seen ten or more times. The CDR3 loop is CASSFPGEGARGYTF. CDR3 nucleotides: TGCGCCAGCAGCTTCCCGGGTGAAGGGGCGAGGGGCTACACCTTC. This rearrangement joins TRBV5-1 to TRBJ1-2; tentatively, D is TRBD1 (5 bases). The CDR3 runs to 15 residues. V was pared by 2 bases and J by 8 bases, with 19 bases between. Germline lookup yields CDR1 SGHRS and CDR2 YFSETQ.

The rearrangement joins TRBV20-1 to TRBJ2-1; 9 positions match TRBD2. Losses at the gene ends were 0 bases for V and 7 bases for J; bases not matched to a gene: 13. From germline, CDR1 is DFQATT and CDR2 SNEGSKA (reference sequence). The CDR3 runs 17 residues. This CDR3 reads CSARDRSSGDSGNEQFF. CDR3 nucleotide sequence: TGCAGTGCTAGAGACCGGTCTAGCGGGGATTCTGGAAATGAGCAGTTCTTC.

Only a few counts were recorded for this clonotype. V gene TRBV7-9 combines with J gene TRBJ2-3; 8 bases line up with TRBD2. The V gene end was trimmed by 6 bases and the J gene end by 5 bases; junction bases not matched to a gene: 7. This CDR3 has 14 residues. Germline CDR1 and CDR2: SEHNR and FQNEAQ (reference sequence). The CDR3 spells CASRRAGAEDTQYF. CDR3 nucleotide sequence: TGTGCCAGCAGACGAGCGGGAGCAGAAGATACGCAGTATTTT. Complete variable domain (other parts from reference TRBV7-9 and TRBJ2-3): DTGVSQNPRHKITKRGQNVTFRCDPISEHNRLYWYRQTLGQGPEFLTYFQNEAQLEKSRLLSDRFSAERPKGSFSTLEIQRTEQGDSAMYLCASRRAGAEDTQYFGPGTRLTVL.

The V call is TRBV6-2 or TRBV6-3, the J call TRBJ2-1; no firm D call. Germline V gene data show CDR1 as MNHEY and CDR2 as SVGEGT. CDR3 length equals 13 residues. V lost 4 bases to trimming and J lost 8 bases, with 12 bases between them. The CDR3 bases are TGTGCCAGCAGTTCCGGGCTGTACGATGAGCAGTTCTTC. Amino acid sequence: CASSSGLYDEQFF.

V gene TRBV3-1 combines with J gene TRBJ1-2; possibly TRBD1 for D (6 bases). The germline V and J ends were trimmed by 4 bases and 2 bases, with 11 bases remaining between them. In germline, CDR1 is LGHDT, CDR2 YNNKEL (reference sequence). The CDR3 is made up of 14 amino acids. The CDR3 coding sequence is TGTGCCAGCAGCCGAAGGGGGGAGAACTATGGCTACACCTTC. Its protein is CASSRRGENYGYTF. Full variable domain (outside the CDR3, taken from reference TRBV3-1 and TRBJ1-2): DTAVSQTPKYLVTQMGNDKSIKCEQNLGHDTMYWYKQDSKKFLKIMFSYNNKELIINETVPNRFSPKSPDKAHLNLHINSLELGDSAVYFCASSRRGENYGYTFGSGTRLTVV.

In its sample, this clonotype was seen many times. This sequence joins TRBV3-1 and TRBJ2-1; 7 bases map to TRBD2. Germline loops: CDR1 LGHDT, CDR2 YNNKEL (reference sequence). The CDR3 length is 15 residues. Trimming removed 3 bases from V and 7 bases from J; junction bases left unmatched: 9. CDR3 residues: CASSHIAGEWNEQFF. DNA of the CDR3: TGTGCCAGCAGCCACATCGCGGGAGAATGGAATGAGCAGTTCTTC.

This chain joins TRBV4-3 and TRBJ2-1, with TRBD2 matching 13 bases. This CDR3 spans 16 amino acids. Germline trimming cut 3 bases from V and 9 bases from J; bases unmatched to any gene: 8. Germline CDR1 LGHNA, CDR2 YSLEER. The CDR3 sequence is CASSQPGTSGTVEQFF. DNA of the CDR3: TGCGCCAGCAGCCAGCCCGGGACTAGCGGGACTGTTGAGCAGTTCTTC.

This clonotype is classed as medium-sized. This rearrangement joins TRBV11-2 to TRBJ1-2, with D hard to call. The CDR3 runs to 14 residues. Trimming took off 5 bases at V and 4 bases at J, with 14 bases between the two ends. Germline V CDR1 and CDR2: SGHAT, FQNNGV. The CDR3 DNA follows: TGTGCCAGCAGCGTTGACTCGATCATCTATGGCTACACCTTC. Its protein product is CASSVDSIIYGYTF.

The CDR3 spells CASSFGSNQETQYF. The CDR3 region has the DNA TGTGCCAGCAGCTTCGGAAGCAACCAAGAGACCCAGTACTTC. This sequence joins TRBV11-2 and TRBJ2-5, with D uncertain. The CDR3 sequence is 14 residues long. V was trimmed by 3 bases and J by 0 bases, leaving 8 bases between them. Per the germline V gene, CDR1 is SGHAT and CDR2 is FQNNGV.

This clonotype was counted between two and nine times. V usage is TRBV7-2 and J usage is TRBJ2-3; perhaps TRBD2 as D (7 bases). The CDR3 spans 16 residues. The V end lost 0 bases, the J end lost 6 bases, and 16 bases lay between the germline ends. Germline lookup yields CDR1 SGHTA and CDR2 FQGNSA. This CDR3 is CASSLAGGLSRDTQYF. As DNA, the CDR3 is TGTGCCAGCAGCTTAGCGGGGGGGCTCTCCCGCGATACGCAGTATTTT.

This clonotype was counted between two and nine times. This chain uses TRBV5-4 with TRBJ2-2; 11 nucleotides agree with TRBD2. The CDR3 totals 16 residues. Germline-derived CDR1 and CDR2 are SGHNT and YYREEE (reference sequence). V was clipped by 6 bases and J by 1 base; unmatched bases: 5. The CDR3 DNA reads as TGTGCCAGCAACTATGGGACTAGCGGGAACACCGGGGAGCTGTTTTTT. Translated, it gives CASNYGTSGNTGELFF.

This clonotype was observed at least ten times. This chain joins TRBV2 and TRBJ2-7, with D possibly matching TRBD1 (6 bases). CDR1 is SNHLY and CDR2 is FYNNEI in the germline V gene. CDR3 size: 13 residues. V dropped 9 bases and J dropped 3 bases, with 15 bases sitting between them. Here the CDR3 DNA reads TGTGCCAGTCTACAGGGTAGTAACTACGAGCAGTACTTC. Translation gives CASLQGSNYEQYF.

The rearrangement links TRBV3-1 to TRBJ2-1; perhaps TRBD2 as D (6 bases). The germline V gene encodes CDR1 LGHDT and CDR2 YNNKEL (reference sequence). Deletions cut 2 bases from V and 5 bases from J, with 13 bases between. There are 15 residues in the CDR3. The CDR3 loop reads CASSQTHSGNNEQFF. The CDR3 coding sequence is TGTGCCAGCAGCCAAACCCATAGCGGCAACAATGAGCAGTTCTTC.